The 24 T cell receptor beta chains listed next were all sequenced from one sample in a study of T cell clusters in autoimmune cytopenias. Multiplex touch-down PCR amplified TRB using TRB-A and TRB-B pools in one tube. TCRdb re-called the multiplex PCR reads and catalogs CDR3 proteins one per entry, DNA excluded. This table lists thousands of distinct CDR3 sequences. TRB amplification used approximately 250 ng of peripheral blood genomic DNA. The specimen sequenced was peripheral blood. The receptor source for this set is a human donor with an autoimmune cytopenia or autoimmune hepatitis (not recorded which).

This clonotype registers medium-sized (0.01 to 0.1%) by frequency. V is TRBV7-2 and J is TRBJ2-4; TCRdb lists TRBD2, though no DNA is available to test this call. Germline assignment: CDR1 SGHTA and CDR2 FQGNSA. The CDR3 runs to 18 residues. This chain's CDR3 is CASSLSTGTSVGKNIQYF.

This clonotype registers medium-sized by frequency. J is TRBJ2-1 and V is TRBV6-6. The CDR3 has 15 residues. CDR1 is MNHNY and CDR2 is SVGAGI in the germline V gene (reference sequence). CDR3 in amino acids: CASSPAWGSYDEQFF.

This clonotype is deemed medium-sized (0.01 to 0.1%) by its frequency. The chain couples TRBV6-2 or TRBV6-3 to TRBJ2-5; there is no DNA to check the TCRdb D call of TRBD1. CDR1 and CDR2 (germline): MNHEY, SVGEGT. The CDR3 consists of 15 residues. CDR3 sequence: CASTPEEDAVETQYF.

This clonotype shows up as medium-sized by frequency. The chain recombines TRBV19 with TRBJ1-1; TCRdb picks TRBD1, but there is no DNA to check that call. Germline V gene lookup returns CDR1 LNHDA and CDR2 SQIVND (reference sequence). The CDR3 has 14 residues. The CDR3 protein is CASSIRTGGPEAFF.

This clonotype is called medium-sized based on its frequency. The rearrangement links TRBV19 to TRBJ2-2; the TRBD1 assignment by TCRdb is unverifiable without DNA. The CDR3 spans 16 residues. Germline CDR1 reads LNHDA; CDR2 reads SQIVND (reference sequence). The CDR3: CASSIVGGVNTGELFF. Using reference TRBV19 and TRBJ2-2 for the parts outside the CDR3, the full variable domain is DGGITQSPKYLFRKEGQNVTLSCEQNLNHDAMYWYRQDPGQGLRLIYYSQIVNDFQKGDIAEGYSVSREKKESFPLTVTSAQKNPTAFYLCASSIVGGVNTGELFFGEGSRLTVL.

By frequency, this clonotype is medium-sized. The chain uses TRBV27 and TRBJ2-7; the D call of TRBD1 rests on TCRdb alone, since no DNA is present to check it. Germline V CDR1 and CDR2: MNHEY, SMNVEV (reference sequence). The CDR3 loop spans 13 amino acids. Here the CDR3 reads CASSETGFHEQYF.

By frequency, this clonotype registers medium-sized. This sequence joins TRBV15 and TRBJ2-7; as DNA is missing, the TRBD2 call by TCRdb cannot be tested. Germline V gene sequence: CDR1 LNHNV, CDR2 YYDKDF (reference sequence). The CDR3 has 14 amino acids. The chain's CDR3 is CATSILPRGGEQYF.

This clonotype ranks as medium-sized in terms of frequency. V usage is TRBV12-3 or TRBV12-4 and J usage is TRBJ2-1; the D call of TRBD1 rests on TCRdb alone, since no DNA is present to check it. The CDR3 is 14 amino acids. CDR3 sequence: CASSLVQGADEQFF.

This clonotype counts as medium-sized by frequency. The rearrangement links TRBV4-3 to TRBJ2-5; lacking DNA, the TRBD1 call made by TCRdb goes unchecked. There are 17 residues in the CDR3. Germline-derived CDR1 and CDR2 are LGHNA and YSLEER. CDR3 in amino acids: CASSQDPPPGGQETQYF.

This clonotype is medium-sized by frequency. The rearrangement joins TRBV12-3 or TRBV12-4 to TRBJ2-3. The CDR3 totals 12 residues. CDR3: CASRILADTQYF.

This clonotype counts as medium-sized by frequency. The V and J genes are TRBV5-1 and TRBJ1-1. The CDR3 has 14 amino acids. Germline-derived CDR1 and CDR2 are SGHRS and YFSETQ. Here the CDR3 reads CASSLGDGNTEAFF.

Judged by frequency, this clonotype is medium-sized. V and J are TRBV11-1 and TRBJ2-5; TCRdb's D call, TRBD2, is unchecked because there is no DNA. CDR3 size: 13 residues. CDR1 and CDR2 from the germline V gene are SGHAT and FQDESV (reference sequence). The CDR3 region is CASRSGSGETQYF. Combining the CDR3 with reference TRBV11-1 and TRBJ2-5 gives the whole variable domain EAEVAQSPRYKITEKSQAVAFWCDPISGHATLYWYRQILGQGPELLVQFQDESVVDDSQLPKDRFSAERLKGVDSTLKIQPAELGDSAMYLCASRSGSGETQYFGPGTRLLVL.

In terms of frequency, this clonotype is medium-sized (0.01 to 0.1%). The genes are TRBV5-5 and TRBJ2-7; as DNA is missing, the TRBD2 call by TCRdb cannot be tested. Germline V CDR1 and CDR2: SGHKS, YYEKEE (reference sequence). The length of the CDR3 is 15 residues. This chain's CDR3 is CASSLVGPRTYEQYF. Drawing the rest from reference TRBV5-5 and TRBJ2-7, the complete variable domain is DAGVTQSPTHLIKTRGQQVTLRCSPISGHKSVSWYQQVLGQGPQFIFQYYEKEERGRGNFPDRFSARQFPNYSSELNVNALLLGDSALYLCASSLVGPRTYEQYFGPGTRLTVT.

This clonotype is identified as medium-sized from frequency. The chain joins TRBV30 to TRBJ1-1. The CDR3 runs 14 residues. Germline lookup yields CDR1 GTSNPN and CDR2 SVGIG (reference sequence). Here the CDR3 reads CAWSVVAGSTEAFF.

In terms of frequency, this clonotype is medium-sized. CDR3 residues: CASSPRGRGNQPQHF. The chain joins TRBV6-5 to TRBJ1-5. In germline, CDR1 is MNHEY, CDR2 SVGAGI. The CDR3 extends over 15 amino acids.

This clonotype is labeled medium-sized (0.01 to 0.1%) based on frequency. The chain combines TRBV19 with TRBJ2-5; without DNA, the TCRdb call of TRBD1 cannot be checked. The CDR3 contains 13 residues. Germline CDR1 and CDR2: LNHDA and SQIVND (reference sequence). CDR3 region: CASGQGVLETQYF.

This clonotype counts as medium-sized by frequency. The CDR3 here is CASSFDGYEQYF. This chain links TRBV27 with TRBJ2-7. The CDR3 covers 12 residues. Germline CDR1 is MNHEY and CDR2 is SMNVEV (reference sequence).

Measured by frequency, this clonotype is medium-sized (0.01 to 0.1%). The chain combines TRBV6-4 with TRBJ1-6; TCRdb's D gene call, TRBD1, goes unchecked for lack of DNA. The CDR3 is made up of 14 amino acids. Germline V CDR1 and CDR2: MRHNA, SNTAGT. CDR3 amino acids: CASSEGGFNSPLHF.

This clonotype is identified as medium-sized (0.01 to 0.1%) from frequency. CDR3 residues: CASNDRGVAKLFF. V is TRBV19 and J is TRBJ1-4; TCRdb's D call of TRBD1 is untestable without DNA. Germline loops: CDR1 LNHDA, CDR2 SQIVND (reference sequence). The CDR3 has 13 residues.

This clonotype counts as medium-sized (0.01 to 0.1%) by frequency. The V call is TRBV6-5, the J call TRBJ1-1; lacking DNA, the TRBD1 call made by TCRdb goes unchecked. The germline gives CDR1 MNHEY, CDR2 SVGAGI. There are 16 residues in the CDR3. CDR3 loop: CASSYKGAGGNTEAFF.

This clonotype is medium-sized by frequency. This chain uses TRBV10-3 with TRBJ2-7; the TCRdb D gene call, TRBD2, has no DNA to confirm it. This CDR3 is 12 amino acids long. Germline CDR1 and CDR2: ENHRY and SYGVKD. The CDR3 is CAISAVAGEQYF.

This clonotype shows up as medium-sized by frequency. The chain joins TRBV19 to TRBJ2-7; no DNA is available, so the TRBD1 call from TCRdb remains unchecked. The CDR3 has 13 amino acids. Germline CDR1 is LNHDA and CDR2 is SQIVND (reference sequence). CDR3 protein: CASSWGGNYEQYF.

This clonotype shows up as medium-sized by frequency. This CDR3 reads CASSQDEARTEAFF. The V call is TRBV4-3, the J call TRBJ1-1; the TCRdb call, TRBD1, lacks DNA for checking. CDR1 is LGHNA and CDR2 is YSLEER in the germline V gene. This CDR3 has 14 amino acids.

By frequency, this clonotype registers medium-sized. The chain couples TRBV6-5 to TRBJ2-3; TCRdb's assignment of TRBD2 cannot be checked, as there is no DNA. This CDR3 has 14 residues. Germline-derived CDR1 and CDR2 are MNHEY and SVGAGI. CDR3 amino acids: CASSYSGGGDTQYF.